This T cell receptor (beta chain) is from a study of preoperative IRX-2 immunotherapy in early breast cancer. The CDR3 length is 14 residues. Germline values: CDR1 SGHAT, CDR2 FQNNGV. V gave up 2 bases and J gave up 2 bases, with 7 bases separating them. Regarding treatment: preoperative locoregional IRX-2 cytokine immunotherapy. Preoperative locoregional IRX-2 cytokine immunotherapy was tested in the phase Ib source study. Assay: immunoSEQ multiplex PCR; the TCRdb copy retains only in-frame clones and omits some. In the table there are roughly 62,000 clones, roughly 95% of which are singletons. The clonotype originates from a human donor with breast cancer. V usage is TRBV11-2 and J usage is TRBJ1-5; unclear D gene. The specimen was collected from a patient treated with IRX-2 immunotherapy. CDR3 in amino acids: CASSLSGRNQPQHF. The CDR3 DNA reads as TGTGCCAGCAGCTTAAGTGGGCGCAATCAGCCCCAGCATTTT.